The 7 T cell receptor beta chains given below trace back to one sample, sequenced in a study of cytomegalovirus exposure and HLA in healthy donors. The PCR had 60 Vbeta and 13 Jbeta primers. The method was immunoSEQ multiplex PCR; TCRdb's version includes in-frame clones alone and lacks a portion of them. The table has about 160,000 clones, around 79% seen once. Specimen: PBMCs. These receptors were obtained from a man aged 45-65 years in good health and CMV-seropositive.

The chain joins TRBV4-1 to TRBJ2-3; D is possibly TRBD2 (5 bases). The V gene's germline CDR1 is MGHRA and CDR2 YSYEKL. The CDR3 is made up of 11 amino acids. With 4 bases removed from V and 9 bases from J, the gap between germline ends came to 8 bases. The CDR3 sequence: CASSRAGTQYF. The DNA of the CDR3 is TGCGCCAGCAGCCGGGCGGGCACGCAGTATTTT.

The chain carries TRBV18 and TRBJ2-7; no clear D gene. The CDR3 loop spans 12 amino acids. V was trimmed by 2 bases and J by 2 bases, leaving 4 bases between them. Germline CDR1 is KGHSH and CDR2 is LQKENI. CDR3 coding DNA: TGTGCCAGCTCACCAGGCCCCTACGAGCAGTACTTC. Residues: CASSPGPYEQYF.

This clone is a singleton in its sample. The chain links TRBV28 to TRBJ2-7; 10 nucleotides agree with TRBD1. The V gene's germline CDR1 is MDHEN and CDR2 SYDVKM. V gave up 5 bases and J gave up 0 bases; unmatched junction bases: 4. There are 15 residues in the CDR3. The CDR3 nucleotides read TGTGCCAGCAGTACAGGACAGGGGGGCTCCTACGAGCAGTACTTC. Translation gives CASSTGQGGSYEQYF.

V usage is TRBV30 and J usage is TRBJ1-4; D not resolved. V was trimmed by 8 bases and J by 0 bases, leaving 22 bases between them. This CDR3 region has 17 residues. CDR1 and CDR2 (germline): GTSNPN, SVGIG (reference sequence). The CDR3 loop is CARSRQGRGATNEKLFF. The CDR3 DNA follows: TGTGCCCGATCCCGCCAAGGGCGCGGGGCAACTAATGAAAAACTGTTTTTT.

V gene TRBV18 combines with J gene TRBJ1-6; D possibly corresponds to TRBD1 (5 bases). Trimming stripped 0 bases from V and 10 bases from J, with 16 bases between. There are 16 residues in the CDR3. Looked up from germline, CDR1 is KGHSH and CDR2 is LQKENI. CDR3 amino acids: CASSPPNGGPGSPLHF. In DNA form, the CDR3 reads TGTGCCAGCTCACCACCGAACGGGGGTCCGGGATCACCCCTCCACTTT.

The chain uses TRBV18 and TRBJ1-1; 10 bases line up with TRBD1. Germline V gene sequence: CDR1 KGHSH, CDR2 LQKENI. The CDR3 is made up of 14 amino acids. J lost 4 bases, V lost 6 bases, and 5 bases had no gene match. CDR3: CASSPTGGSTEAFF. The CDR3 DNA reads as TGTGCCAGCTCGCCGACAGGGGGCAGCACTGAAGCTTTCTTT.

J is TRBJ2-1 and V is TRBV27, with 7 bases lining up with TRBD2. J gave up 4 bases and V 1 base, and 13 bases lay outside the gene matches. Germline V gene data show CDR1 as MNHEY and CDR2 as SMNVEV (reference sequence). The CDR3 is 18 residues long. CDR3 sequence (DNA): TGTGCCAGCAGTTTATATGGTGGACTAGTGTTTAAGTACAATGAGCAGTTCTTC. Translating gives CASSLYGGLVFKYNEQFF.